A selection of T cell receptor beta chains follows, all from one sample in a study of shared clonotypes between healthy human individuals. Clones were sequenced by immunoSEQ multiplex PCR, and TCRdb holds only the in-frame ones, with some missing. Of about 1 million clones detected, 60% to 80% appear once; the ten largest clones hold about 1.5%. Sequencing was done on a sample of memory CD4+ T cells sorted from blood. The receptors were sampled from a man in his late teens or twenties in good health. Both conserved end residues are part of each CDR3. Each record gives: V gene, D gene, J gene, clone size, CDR3 DNA, CDR3 protein. D genes are given only for firm matches. Clone size appears in some rows only: once, few, many, or a class for an expanded clone.

>TRBV28|TRBD1|TRBJ2-3|.
TGTGCCAGCAGGGGATGGACAGGGGCTGGCACAGATACGCAGTATTTT
CASRGWTGAGTDTQYF
>TRBV6-1|TRBD1|TRBJ2-5|.
TGTGCCGCGTACAGGGGAGAGACCCAGTACTTC
CAAYRGETQYF
>TRBV7-2|.|TRBJ2-7|.
TGTGCCAGCAGCTTAAATGGCTTCGGCTCCTACGAGCAGTACTTC
CASSLNGFGSYEQYF
>TRBV7-2|.|TRBJ2-3|.
TGTGCCAGCAGCGCGAGAGGGGTGGTGACAGATACGCAGTATTTT
CASSARGVVTDTQYF
>TRBV25-1|.|TRBJ2-3|.
TGTGCCAGCAGCACAGTAGGCACAGATACGCAGTATTTT
CASSTVGTDTQYF
>TRBV11-2|TRBD1|TRBJ1-4|.
TGTGCCAGCAGCTTGGGGACAGGGAAGGAAAAACTGTTTTTT
CASSLGTGKEKLFF
>TRBV10-3|.|TRBJ1-5|.
TGTGCCATCAGTGAGTCGTACGGGTCGGCTCAGCCCCAGCATTTT
CAISESYGSAQPQHF
>TRBV27|TRBD1|TRBJ1-1|.
TGTGCCAGCAGTGAGGACAGGGGAGCTTTCCGGGCTTTCTTT
CASSEDRGAFRAFF
>TRBV5-8|TRBD1|TRBJ2-5|.
TGTGCCAGCAGGGATCGTCCGGGACAGTCACGGGAGACCCAGTACTTC
CASRDRPGQSRETQYF
>TRBV30|.|TRBJ1-5|.
TGTGCCTGGAGTTCGGCTAGCAATCAGCCCCAGCATTTT
CAWSSASNQPQHF
>TRBV18|.|TRBJ2-3|.
TGTGCCAGCTCACCAATGGACACTTCGTCCACAGATACGCAGTATTTT
CASSPMDTSSTDTQYF
>TRBV6-1|.|TRBJ1-2|once
TGTGCCAGTATCCAGGGTAGTTATGGCTACACCTTC
CASIQGSYGYTF
>TRBV6-5|TRBD1|TRBJ1-6|.
TGTGCCAGCAGTTACTCGCCGGGACAGTATTCACCCCTCCACTTT
CASSYSPGQYSPLHF
>TRBV14|TRBD2|TRBJ2-1|.
TGTGCCAGCAGCCTGAAAGGCGCGGGCGGGGGGAGCTCCTACAATGAGCAGTTCTTC
CASSLKGAGGGSSYNEQFF
>TRBV19|TRBD2|TRBJ2-3|.
TGTGCCAGTAGTGCCTCCGGGACTAGCGGCGCTACGCAGTATTTT
CASSASGTSGATQYF
>TRBV18|.|TRBJ2-5|.
TGTGCCAGCTCACCAGGAATTCAAGAGACCCAGTACTTC
CASSPGIQETQYF
>TRBV6-1|.|TRBJ2-7|.
TGTGCCAGCAGTGAACAGGGTTCCTACGAGCAGTACTTC
CASSEQGSYEQYF
>TRBV7-9|.|TRBJ2-3|many
TGTGCCAGCAGCTTCGACGTCACGGCGGGTACGCAGTATTTT
CASSFDVTAGTQYF
>TRBV28|.|TRBJ2-3|.
TGTGCCAGCTCTAAAACGGCGGGGACAGATACGCAGTATTTT
CASSKTAGTDTQYF
>TRBV30|.|TRBJ1-5|few
TGTGCAATGAACGGCGGCAGGGTGGGTCAGCCCCAGCATTTT
CAMNGGRVGQPQHF
>TRBV28|.|TRBJ1-1|.
TGTGCCAGCACCACCTTCGGTGGCGGGAAGAACACTGAAGCTTTCTTT
CASTTFGGGKNTEAFF
>TRBV28|.|TRBJ1-2|.
TGTGCCAGCAGTCCTGGGACTAACTATGGCTACACCTTC
CASSPGTNYGYTF
>TRBV7-9|TRBD1|TRBJ2-1|.
TGTGCCAGCAGTTGGGACAGGGCCAACTACAATGAGCAGTTCTTC
CASSWDRANYNEQFF
>TRBV29-1|TRBD1|TRBJ2-6|.
TGCAGCGCCGCAGGGGGCGTTGGGGCCAACGTCCTGACTTTC
CSAAGGVGANVLTF
>TRBV5-6|.|TRBJ1-2|many
TGTGCCAGCAGCTTGGCCGGGGGAAATGTCTATGGCTACACCTTC
CASSLAGGNVYGYTF
>TRBV5-6|.|TRBJ1-2|.
TGTGCCAGCAGCTTGCTGGCGTGGGACTATGGCTACACCTTC
CASSLLAWDYGYTF
>TRBV6-5|TRBD1|TRBJ2-2|.
TGTGCCAGCAGTTCCCGACAGGGGGGAACCGGGGAGCTGTTTTTT
CASSSRQGGTGELFF
>TRBV6-5|.|TRBJ2-6|once
TGTGCCAGCAGATCTGGGGGCTCTGGGGCCAACGTCCTGACTTTC
CASRSGGSGANVLTF
>TRBV15|TRBD1|TRBJ2-5|once
TGTGCCACCAGCTCAGGACAGGGGTGGGAGACCCAGTACTTC
CATSSGQGWETQYF
>TRBV2|.|TRBJ2-3|.
TGTGCCAGTCGGGCAGATACGCAGTATTTT
CASRADTQYF
>TRBV7-9|TRBD1|TRBJ1-1|.
TGTGCCAGCAGCTACCAGGGACAGGGGAACACTGAAGCTTTCTTT
CASSYQGQGNTEAFF
>TRBV19|TRBD2|TRBJ2-7|.
TGTGCCAGTAGTGCAAGACTAGCGGGAGGACACGAGCAGTACTTC
CASSARLAGGHEQYF
>TRBV29-1|TRBD2|TRBJ2-7|once
TGCAGCGCCCTTAGACTAGCGGGAGGGCCAGGCGAGCAGTACTTC
CSALRLAGGPGEQYF
>TRBV5-1|.|TRBJ1-1|few
TGCGCCAGCAGCGAGGGAGGGAAGAACACTGAAGCTTTCTTT
CASSEGGKNTEAFF
>TRBV7-6|.|TRBJ1-5|many
TGTGCCAGCAGCTTATCCAGGGCCCCCAGCAATCAGCCCCAGCATTTT
CASSLSRAPSNQPQHF
>TRBV5-1|.|TRBJ2-2|.
TGCGCCAGCAGCTCTCAAGGGGAGCTGTTTTTT
CASSSQGELFF
>TRBV4-3|.|TRBJ1-5|.
TGCGCCAGCAGCCAAGGGACCGGCGGAGGCAATCAGCCCCAGCATTTT
CASSQGTGGGNQPQHF
>TRBV5-4|TRBD1|TRBJ2-5|.
TGTGCCAGCAGCCCCCCGACAGGGGAGGTAGGAAAGACCCAGTACTTC
CASSPPTGEVGKTQYF
>TRBV6-1|.|TRBJ2-1|many
TGTGCCAGCAGTGAAGTGTGGGGCCCGTTCAATGAGCAGTTCTTC
CASSEVWGPFNEQFF
>TRBV2|.|TRBJ2-2|.
TGTGCCAGCAGGAAAAGGGAGAACACCGGGGAGCTGTTTTTT
CASRKRENTGELFF
>TRBV6-1|.|TRBJ2-3|few
TGTGCCAGCAGTTCTAGCGTAACTAGCACAGATACGCAGTATTTT
CASSSSVTSTDTQYF
>TRBV5-1|TRBD2|TRBJ2-1|.
TGCGCCAGCAGCGTTAGCGGGAGGAGATACAATGAGCAGTTCTTC
CASSVSGRRYNEQFF
>TRBV6-6|TRBD1|TRBJ1-2|.
TGTGCCAGCAGTTACACGGACAGGGTTGTCTATGGCTACACCTTC
CASSYTDRVVYGYTF
>TRBV19|.|TRBJ2-1|few
TGTGCCAGTAGTCAAGGGGACTCCCACTCCTACAATGAGCAGTTCTTC
CASSQGDSHSYNEQFF
>TRBV20-1|.|TRBJ1-1|.
TGCAGTGCTTTTTTGAACACTGAAGCTTTCTTT
CSAFLNTEAFF
>TRBV19|TRBD2|TRBJ2-1|.
TGTGCCAGTAGTATAGCTGGGACTAGCCCTACAAGGGAGCAGTTCTTC
CASSIAGTSPTREQFF
>TRBV10-2|.|TRBJ2-5|.
TGCGCCAGCAGTGAACAGGGAGAGACCCAGTACTTC
CASSEQGETQYF
>TRBV4-3|.|TRBJ1-1|.
TGCGCCAGCAGCCAAGTGGGAGGGGGGCTGATCAACACTGAAGCTTTCTTT
CASSQVGGGLINTEAFF
>TRBV30|.|TRBJ2-7|.
TGTGCCTGGACTCCCACCCAGGGGGAGCAGTACTTC
CAWTPTQGEQYF
>TRBV6-5|.|TRBJ2-5|.
TGTGCCAGCAGTTATGGCAGGGTTACAGAGACCCAGTACTTC
CASSYGRVTETQYF
>TRBV2|.|TRBJ2-5|.
TGTGCCAGCAGTTCCTTAGAGGGAGGTGGGGAGACCCAGTACTTC
CASSSLEGGGETQYF
>TRBV4-3|TRBD2|TRBJ2-1|many
TGCGCCAGCAGCCAAGACTGGACTAGCAATGAGCAGTTCTTC
CASSQDWTSNEQFF
>TRBV29-1|TRBD1|TRBJ1-3|once
TGCAGCGTTGGGACAGGGTCGGGGTCTGGAAACACCATATATTTT
CSVGTGSGSGNTIYF
>TRBV2|.|TRBJ2-3|.
TGTGCCAGCAGGGATGATGAGAGGGCAGATACGCAGTATTTT
CASRDDERADTQYF
>TRBV15|TRBD1|TRBJ2-1|.
TGTGCCACCAGCAGAGGGTCAGGGGGCCAGGGTGAGCAGTTCTTC
CATSRGSGGQGEQFF
>TRBV5-1|.|TRBJ1-1|many
TGCGCCAGCAGCTTGGTCGGCAGTCTGAACACTGAAGCTTTCTTT
CASSLVGSLNTEAFF
>TRBV6-5|.|TRBJ1-2|once
TGTGCCAGCAGTCAAGGGGGTAACGGCTACACCTTC
CASSQGGNGYTF
>TRBV2|TRBD2|TRBJ2-5|.
TGTGCCAGCAAGCGGGAGTTCCAAGAGACCCAGTACTTC
CASKREFQETQYF
>TRBV6-1|.|TRBJ1-3|.
TGTGCCAGCAGTACTGGACAGCTCTCTGGAAACACCATATATTTT
CASSTGQLSGNTIYF
>TRBV28|TRBD2|TRBJ2-7|.
TGTGCCAGCAGACCAGGACTAGCGGCCTACGAGCAGTACTTC
CASRPGLAAYEQYF